The 2 T cell receptor beta chains presented below share a single source sample, sequenced in a study of T cell changes during pregnancy in multiple sclerosis (dated by TCRdb to the late 2010s). The library was obtained by the immunoSEQ multiplex PCR assay. TCRdb retrieved this table from immuneACCESS and kept in-frame rearrangements only. Not all clones are present; in checked studies, unresolved V genes account for under half, and no reason is known for the remainder. The sample table holds approximately 69,000 clones, of which about 94% were seen once. The ten largest clones take up approximately 0.58% of the sample. This specimen was peripheral blood, taken in the third trimester of pregnancy. These TCRs come from a female donor with multiple sclerosis, enrolled in a pregnancy study.

The chain carries TRBV7-2 and TRBJ2-7, with 12 bases fitting TRBD2. The CDR3 length is 15 residues. Germline V gene lookup returns CDR1 SGHTA and CDR2 FQGNSA. The V gene end was trimmed by 5 bases and the J gene end by 5 bases; junction bases not matched to a gene: 7. The CDR3 loop is CASSIGLAGLHEQYF. DNA of the CDR3: TGTGCCAGCAGCATCGGACTAGCGGGGCTACACGAGCAGTACTTC.

The chain combines TRBV9 with TRBJ2-2, with TRBD1 matching 8 bases. The CDR3 has 16 amino acids. Trimming took 0 bases from V and 6 from J; bases not matched to a gene: 7. Germline V CDR1 and CDR2: SGDLS, YYNGEE. This CDR3 is CASSVEDRAYSGELFF. The CDR3 DNA is TGTGCCAGCAGCGTAGAGGACAGGGCATATTCCGGGGAGCTGTTTTTT.